This T cell receptor (beta chain) was sequenced for a study of blood T cell repertoires in COVID-19. Study-wide background: From T cells, B-cell-depleted T cells, or PBMCs came the material, which was cDNA or gDNA.

Only one count was recorded for this clone. CDR1 and CDR2 (germline): MGHRA, YSYEKL. The CDR3 loop spans 15 amino acids. V lost 3 bases and J lost 0; bases outside the gene matches: 4. Assay: immunoSEQ multiplex PCR; the TCRdb copy retains only in-frame clones and omits some. The repertoire has about 440,000 clones, 70% to 90% of them found once; the top ten carry just under 2%. V and J are TRBV4-1 and TRBJ2-5; the match to TRBD1 covers 7 bases. The sample consisted of PBMCs or T cells enriched from blood (not recorded which). The receptor's source is a woman under 30 with acute COVID-19. CDR3 in amino acids: CASSHWGQYQETQYF. For the CDR3, the DNA is TGCGCCAGCAGCCATTGGGGACAGTACCAAGAGACCCAGTACTTC.